This passage covers 7 T cell receptor beta chains from one sample sequenced in a study of control samples from healthy donors and cancer patients. Profiled with immunoSEQ multiplex PCR; TCRdb holds only in-frame clones, not every one. Seen here are about 94,000 clones, 90% observed once, and the top ten hold under 4%. The sequenced sample was blood. The source is a woman between 18 and 30 years old in good health.

This chain links TRBV20-1 with TRBJ2-7; the D is unclear. Germline-derived CDR1 and CDR2 are DFQATT and SNEGSKA (reference sequence). The CDR3 has 10 amino acids. The V end was cut by 0 bases, the J end by 8 bases, with 5 bases between. The CDR3 spells CSARDRKQYF. The DNA for the CDR3 is TGCAGTGCTAGAGACAGAAAGCAGTACTTC.

The rearrangement uses TRBV12-3 or TRBV12-4 and TRBJ2-1; possibly TRBD1 for D (5 bases). The V end lost 6 bases, the J end lost 9 bases, and 12 bases lay between the germline ends. The CDR3 loop spans 12 amino acids. CDR3 region: CASSRRGGEQFF. The DNA of the CDR3 is TGTGCCAGCAGCAGAAGGGGTGGTGAGCAGTTCTTC.

V and J are TRBV6-6 and TRBJ1-5, with D possibly matching TRBD1 (5 bases). V lost 7 bases, J lost 0 bases, and 13 bases lay in between. Germline loops: CDR1 MNHNY, CDR2 SVGAGI (reference sequence). CDR3 length: 15 amino acids. CDR3 loop: CASTPRGNSNQPQHF. The DNA for the CDR3 is TGTGCCAGCACCCCACGGGGGAATAGCAATCAGCCCCAGCATTTT.

The rearrangement uses TRBV5-4 and TRBJ1-1; 9 nucleotides line up with TRBD1. V lost 4 bases and J lost 0; bases outside the gene matches: 7. The CDR3 is 16 amino acids. CDR1 is SGHNT and CDR2 is YYREEE in the germline V gene (reference sequence). CDR3 in amino acids: CASSRERTGVNTEAFF. The CDR3 nucleotides read TGTGCCAGCAGCCGAGAAAGGACAGGGGTGAACACTGAAGCTTTCTTT.

The rearrangement links TRBV18 to TRBJ1-2, with 8 bases identical to TRBD1. The CDR3 is 16 amino acids. CDR1 is KGHSH, CDR2 LQKENI, per germline. V lost 2 bases, J lost 2 bases, and 7 bases stayed unmatched. CDR3 sequence (DNA): TGTGCCAGCTCACCATCCGACAGGGGAGGAAACTATGGCTACACCTTC. It translates to CASSPSDRGGNYGYTF.

The chain couples TRBV28 to TRBJ2-3, with TRBD2 matching over 14 bases. From germline, CDR1 is MDHEN and CDR2 SYDVKM. Trimming removed 7 bases from V and 7 bases from J; junction bases left unmatched: 13. The CDR3 runs to 17 residues. The DNA for the CDR3 is TGTGCCAGCAACTCCCTTAAGACTAGCGGGGGGGTAAATACGCAGTATTTT. Protein: CASNSLKTSGGVNTQYF.

The V gene is TRBV4-1, the J gene TRBJ2-2, with D possibly being TRBD2 (5 bases). The CDR3 sequence is 19 residues long. The germline gives CDR1 MGHRA, CDR2 YSYEKL. V lost 0 bases and J 0 bases, leaving 17 bases between the germline ends. The CDR3 spells CASSQDGRGPNANTGELFF. CDR3 DNA: TGCGCCAGCAGCCAAGACGGGCGAGGGCCTAACGCGAACACCGGGGAGCTGTTTTTT.